Below, one T cell receptor beta chain is given with its context. CDR3 length equals 12 residues. Trimming took off 0 bases at V and 5 bases at J, with 8 bases between the two ends. Germline V CDR1 and CDR2: GTSNPN, SVGIG (reference sequence). The entry originates in a study of blood T cell repertoires in COVID-19. Study members were between roughly 18 and 90 years old and lived in 25 or so US regions. Profiled with immunoSEQ multiplex PCR; TCRdb holds only in-frame clones, not every one. Seen here are a few hundred thousand clones, around 91% observed once, and the top ten hold 1%. The sequencing sample was made of PBMCs or T cells enriched from blood (not recorded which). The sequence derives from a man younger than 35 who had recovered from COVID-19. The chain has TRBV30 and TRBJ2-7; D unclear. CDR3 nucleotide sequence: TGTGCCTGGAGTGTGTCAGGCCACGAGCAGTACTTC. Its translation is CAWSVSGHEQYF.